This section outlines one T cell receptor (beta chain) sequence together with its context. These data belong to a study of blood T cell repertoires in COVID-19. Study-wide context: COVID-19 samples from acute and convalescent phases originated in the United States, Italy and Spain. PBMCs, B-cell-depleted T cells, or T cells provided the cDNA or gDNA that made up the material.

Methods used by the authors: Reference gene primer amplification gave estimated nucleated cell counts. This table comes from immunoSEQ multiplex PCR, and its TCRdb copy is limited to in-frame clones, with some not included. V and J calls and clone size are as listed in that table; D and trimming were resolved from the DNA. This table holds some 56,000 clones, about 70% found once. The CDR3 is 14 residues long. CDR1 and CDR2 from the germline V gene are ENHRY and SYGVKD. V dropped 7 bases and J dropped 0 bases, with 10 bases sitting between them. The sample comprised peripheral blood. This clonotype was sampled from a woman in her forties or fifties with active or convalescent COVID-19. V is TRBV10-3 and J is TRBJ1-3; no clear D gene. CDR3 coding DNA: TGTGCCATCAAGAACGAGAGCTCTGGAAACACCATATATTTT. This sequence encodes CAIKNESSGNTIYF.